These T cell receptor beta chains were read from a single sample in a study of neurological immune-mediated disorders. TCRdb used MiXCR to reprocess the 5' RACE reads, holding one entry per CDR3 protein. The sample shows around 79,000 distinct CDR3 sequences, 13% to 15% of them seen only once. Sequenced input: PBMCs. Receptors were obtained from a woman in her forties or fifties in good health. CDR3s include the opening cysteine and the closing phenylalanine or tryptophan. Fields, in order: V gene, J gene, CDR3 protein.

TRBV5-1	TRBJ2-2	CASNEQGPYTGELFF
TRBV7-9	TRBJ1-1	CASSSRGMNTEAFF
TRBV20-1	TRBJ1-4	CSARLDRGHRSNEKLFF
TRBV5-1	TRBJ2-7	CASSLGPAGTAGEQYF
TRBV20-1	TRBJ1-4	CSAQSPNRGGEKLFF
TRBV14	TRBJ1-2	CASSQEGGRSYGYTF
TRBV5-5	TRBJ1-3	CASSSGDPGNTIYF
TRBV7-2	TRBJ2-3	CASSLLDTQYF
TRBV11-1	TRBJ2-7	CASSPVQPFGGYEQYF
TRBV12-3/TRBV12-4	TRBJ2-2	CASSFLQGELTRELFF
TRBV20-1	TRBJ2-3	CSARDSFPPTDTQYF
TRBV7-3	TRBJ2-5	CASSLSGRGETQYF
TRBV5-1	TRBJ1-1	CASSLGGPPNTEAFF
TRBV11-2	TRBJ1-5	CASSLGQGWAQPQHF
TRBV24-1	TRBJ2-3	CATSDLGQGNSDTQYF
TRBV5-5	TRBJ1-1	CASSKGTANTEAFF
TRBV5-1	TRBJ2-7	CASNREFSYEQYF
TRBV29-1	TRBJ2-1	CSVYKPGTSGSFDNEQFF
TRBV5-1	TRBJ2-5	CASSPGLAETQYF
TRBV5-1	TRBJ1-1	CASSLGAGNSEAFF
TRBV25-1	TRBJ1-6	CASSSQTSSPLHF
TRBV7-8	TRBJ2-7	CASSLDGRQAYYEQYF
TRBV6-5	TRBJ2-7	CASSGGQLTYEQYF
TRBV7-9	TRBJ2-7	CATSTGAYEQYF
TRBV5-1	TRBJ2-7	CASSTSTGGTSYEQYF
TRBV7-9	TRBJ1-2	CASSLQGLDGYTF
TRBV10-3	TRBJ2-7	CAISESAHHEQYF
TRBV20-1	TRBJ2-5	CSARDMRTSGSPQETQYF
TRBV24-1	TRBJ1-2	CVTSDTTPGQGGYTF
TRBV28	TRBJ2-7	CASSLDPTSGNYEQYF
TRBV11-3	TRBJ2-3	CASSLRNRGADTQYF
TRBV7-2	TRBJ1-1	CASSLRTGVGDTEAFF
TRBV7-3	TRBJ2-1	CASSLTVLAGNNEQFF
TRBV28	TRBJ2-4	CASSTFRGGDIQYF
TRBV5-1	TRBJ2-7	CASSLAPGGYEQYF
TRBV5-1	TRBJ2-3	CDSSPSPAGVVTQYF
TRBV20-1	TRBJ2-7	CSANKLYYEQYF
TRBV27	TRBJ2-3	CASSILAEVAYF
TRBV3-1	TRBJ1-5	CASSQGQGGYQPQHF
TRBV28	TRBJ2-5	CASNTGQPRETQYF
TRBV28	TRBJ1-1	CASSYGDRNTEAFF
TRBV11-2	TRBJ2-5	CASSPSSGVMGTQYF
TRBV9	TRBJ2-1	CASSAPRAGFYNGAYNEQFF
TRBV5-1	TRBJ2-1	CASSLVGGRYNEQFF
TRBV5-1	TRBJ2-7	CASSSGTGYEQYF
TRBV20-1	TRBJ2-3	CSASPFRAGEFTDTQYF
TRBV5-1	TRBJ2-5	CASSLRGEQETQYF
TRBV5-1	TRBJ1-3	CASSPMDLSGNTIYF
TRBV27	TRBJ2-3	CASTSGGGGDTQYF
TRBV20-1	TRBJ1-1	CSASFGSGGPEAFF
TRBV20-1	TRBJ2-1	CSAPPLAGVDEQFF
TRBV6-1	TRBJ2-1	CASGSGFSYNEQFF
TRBV10-3	TRBJ2-1	CVISESTGGGRAYNEQFF
TRBV28	TRBJ1-4	CASSFLGGLKLFF
TRBV2	TRBJ2-3	CASSEIRAGTQYF
TRBV14	TRBJ2-1	CASSPLDRVGNEQFF
TRBV28	TRBJ2-7	CASTGSDAAGEINEQYF